One sample yielded the 20 T cell receptor beta chains listed below, sequenced in a study of T cells in severe cutaneous drug reactions. Carbamazepine had induced Stevens-Johnson syndrome or toxic epidermal necrolysis in the sequenced donors. Libraries were made by iRepertoire multiplex PCR with TCR subtype-specific primers for bulk and single-cell sequencing. Reprocessing the multiplex PCR reads, TCRdb reports a single entry for every CDR3 protein and omits DNA. Its clone listing holds approximately 5,500 distinct CDR3 sequences. The specimen was PBMCs. The origin of the receptors is a human donor with a severe cutaneous adverse drug reaction.

This clonotype ranks as medium-sized in terms of frequency. This rearrangement joins TRBV27 to TRBJ2-4. The V gene's germline CDR1 is MNHEY and CDR2 SMNVEV (reference sequence). The length of the CDR3 is 14 residues. The CDR3 here is CASSLSAAKNIQYF.

This clonotype is called large (0.1 to 1%) based on its frequency. The chain is built from TRBV24-1 and TRBJ1-2; TCRdb proposes TRBD1, but this gene call is untestable without DNA. The CDR3 contains 14 residues. Germline-derived CDR1 and CDR2 are KGHDR and SFDVKD. CDR3 residues: CATSDLGHNYGYTF.

V is TRBV3-1 and J is TRBJ2-1; TCRdb's assignment of TRBD2 cannot be checked, as there is no DNA. CDR3 length: 18 residues. CDR1 and CDR2 (germline): LGHDT, YNNKEL (reference sequence). CDR3 region: CASSQEGASGRLGNEQFF.

This chain joins TRBV27 and TRBJ1-6. The CDR3 extends over 13 amino acids. Germline V gene sequence: CDR1 MNHEY, CDR2 SMNVEV (reference sequence). CDR3: CASSLSYLSPLHF.

Measured by frequency, this clonotype is medium-sized. This chain connects TRBV24-1 to TRBJ1-1; absent DNA, TCRdb's TRBD1 call cannot be checked. This CDR3 has 15 residues. Germline CDR1 and CDR2: KGHDR and SFDVKD. CDR3 amino acids: CATSEGQIPNTEAFF.

The chain has TRBV4-3 and TRBJ1-1; TCRdb names TRBD1, which stays unverified in the absence of DNA. The germline V gene has CDR1 LGHNA and CDR2 YSLEER. The CDR3 has 14 amino acids. The CDR3 loop reads CASSPSGKNTEAFF.

The rearrangement uses TRBV4-2 and TRBJ2-5. The CDR3 sequence is 15 residues long. The germline V gene encodes CDR1 LGHNA and CDR2 YNFKEQ. CDR3 in amino acids: CASSQDRSIQETQYF.

CDR3 residues: CASSPLREMPYNEQFF. The chain combines TRBV19 with TRBJ2-1; the D call from TCRdb, TRBD1, cannot be confirmed without DNA. The CDR3 is made up of 16 amino acids. Germline CDR1 and CDR2: LNHDA and SQIVND (reference sequence).

The genes are TRBV7-9 and TRBJ2-5; as DNA is missing, the TRBD1 call by TCRdb cannot be tested. The germline V gene encodes CDR1 SEHNR and CDR2 FQNEAQ (reference sequence). The CDR3 covers 15 residues. This CDR3 reads CASSSPGQGGETQYF.

According to its frequency, this clonotype is medium-sized. The rearrangement joins TRBV28 to TRBJ1-3. This CDR3 comprises 15 residues. The germline gives CDR1 MDHEN, CDR2 SYDVKM. The CDR3 spells CASSYISVSGNTIYF.

The chain is built from TRBV2 and TRBJ2-1. CDR3 length: 14 residues. CDR1 is SNHLY, CDR2 FYNNEI, per germline. CDR3 sequence: CASSLSRNYNEQFF.

The chain is built from TRBV2 and TRBJ1-2. Per the germline V gene, CDR1 is SNHLY and CDR2 is FYNNEI. The CDR3 totals 13 residues. The CDR3 protein is CASSGGSNYGYTF. Full variable domain (remainder filled in from reference TRBV2 and TRBJ1-2): EPEVTQTPSHQVTQMGQEVILRCVPISNHLYFYWYRQILGQKVEFLVSFYNNEISEKSEIFDDQFSVERPDGSNFTLKIRSTKLEDSAMYFCASSGGSNYGYTFGSGTRLTVV.

The V gene is TRBV5-4, the J gene TRBJ2-3; TCRdb's D gene call, TRBD1, goes unchecked for lack of DNA. This CDR3 is 16 amino acids long. Germline CDR1 is SGHNT and CDR2 is YYREEE (reference sequence). The CDR3: CASSVPGQGATDTQYF. The full variable domain, its missing parts supplied by reference TRBV5-4 and TRBJ2-3, is ETGVTQSPTHLIKTRGQQVTLRCSSQSGHNTVSWYQQALGQGPQFIFQYYREEENGRGNFPPRFSGLQFPNYSSELNVNALELDDSALYLCASSVPGQGATDTQYFGPGTRLTVL.

V and J are TRBV20-1 and TRBJ1-1. Germline V lookup: CDR1 DFQATT, CDR2 SNEGSKA (reference sequence). The CDR3 runs to 16 residues. The CDR3 here is CSARDPSGRPNTEAFF.

The chain uses TRBV12-3 or TRBV12-4 and TRBJ1-5. CDR3 length equals 15 residues. This chain's CDR3 is CASSLGRLSNQPQHF.

This clonotype is labeled medium-sized (0.01 to 0.1%) based on frequency. V and J are TRBV6-1 and TRBJ2-7; as DNA is missing, the TRBD1 call by TCRdb cannot be tested. The CDR3 extends over 13 amino acids. The germline CDR1 and CDR2 sequences are MNHNS and SASEGT. The CDR3 region is CASGETASYEQYF.

This clonotype is deemed medium-sized by its frequency. The chain combines TRBV13 with TRBJ1-5; TCRdb proposes TRBD1, but this gene call is untestable without DNA. Germline lookup yields CDR1 PRHDT and CDR2 FYEKMQ (reference sequence). The CDR3 has 14 amino acids. CDR3 sequence reads: CASSLGGVTQPQHF. The variable domain in full, with the rest retrieved from reference TRBV13 and TRBJ1-5, is AAGVIQSPRHLIKEKRETATLKCYPIPRHDTVYWYQQGPGQDPQFLISFYEKMQSDKGSIPDRFSAQQFSDYHSELNMSSLELGDSALYFCASSLGGVTQPQHFGDGTRLSIL.

The V and J genes are TRBV7-6 and TRBJ2-3. Germline assignment: CDR1 SGHVS and CDR2 FNYEAQ. CDR3 length: 15 amino acids. The CDR3 region is CASRLGMESTDTQYF.

This clonotype registers medium-sized by frequency. The chain links TRBV27 to TRBJ1-1; there is no DNA to check the TCRdb D call of TRBD1. CDR1 MNHEY and CDR2 SMNVEV come from the germline V gene (reference sequence). This CDR3 is 14 amino acids long. CDR3 loop: CASGLWGQDTEAFF.

The chain couples TRBV5-1 to TRBJ2-3. CDR3 length: 14 residues. CDR1 and CDR2 (germline): SGHRS, YFSETQ. CDR3 sequence: CASSLAGIRGTQYF.